The table lists the clone carrying this TCR beta chain with a few counts. Its antigen is as yet unknown. TCRdb itself ran the 5' RACE reads through MiXCR, one entry per CDR3 protein. The sample includes tens of thousands of distinct CDR3 sequences, approximately 9.5% of them seen just once. Unmatched junction bases numbered 3, after V lost 0 bases and J lost 5 bases. Per germline, CDR1 SGHRS and CDR2 YFSETQ. The CDR3 extends over 15 amino acids. These data come from a study of T-cell memory formation after mild COVID-19. General study results and limits: Pre-infection memory showed some responding clones, and this suggested that cross-reactive memory joined.

Sequencing was carried out using PBMCs or a T cell subset sorted from them (not recorded which). The sequence was collected from a man between 18 and 35 years old who had mild COVID-19 (a few samples of this study predate the infection). Cell type and time point are not known. J is TRBJ2-5 and V is TRBV5-1; TRBD2 aligns across 11 bases. CDR3 sequence: CASSLGLAGRETQYF. The CDR3 DNA follows: TGCGCCAGCAGCTTGGGACTAGCGGGGAGGGAGACCCAGTACTTC. The full variable domain, in which reference TRBV5-1 and TRBJ2-5 provide the parts outside the CDR3, is KAGVTQTPRYLIKTRGQQVTLSCSPISGHRSVSWYQQTPGQGLQFLFEYFSETQRNKGNFPGRFSGRQFSNSRSEMNVSTLELGDSALYLCASSLGLAGRETQYFGPGTRLLVL.